One and the same sample provided the 17 T cell receptor beta chains below, sequenced in a study of T cells after yellow fever vaccination. TCRdb re-analysed the 5' RACE reads in MiXCR, keeping a single row per CDR3 protein. The repertoire holds 450,000 to 550,000 distinct CDR3 sequences, with around a fifth as singletons. Material: PBMCs, obtained about 21 days after the first yellow fever vaccination. These receptors originate from a man aged 18 to 30 who received the YFV17D yellow fever vaccine.

The J gene is TRBJ2-3, the V gene TRBV29-1; 7 nucleotides line up with TRBD1. V was clipped by 4 bases and J by 0 bases; unmatched bases: 4. The CDR3 loop spans 14 amino acids. Germline loops: CDR1 SQVTM, CDR2 ANQGSEA. The CDR3: CSVAQGQSTDTQYF. The CDR3 DNA follows: TGCAGCGTTGCACAGGGGCAGAGCACAGATACGCAGTATTTT.

This chain joins TRBV7-2 and TRBJ1-6; D uncertain. The CDR3 totals 15 residues. Germline V CDR1 and CDR2: SGHTA, FQGNSA. V gave up 5 bases and J gave up 9 bases, with 17 bases separating them. CDR3 sequence (DNA): TGTGCCAGCAGCCGGGGTCGGGGTCTTACTTCACCCCTCCACTTT. Residues: CASSRGRGLTSPLHF.

A few counts support this clonotype. The DNA of the CDR3 is TGTGCCAGCAGCCTGGCCAGGGCGTATGGCTACACCTTC. This gives the protein CASSLARAYGYTF. The chain combines TRBV3-1 with TRBJ1-2, with D possibly being TRBD1 (5 bases). Trimming pared 4 bases from V and 5 bases from J, leaving 11 bases between. CDR1 LGHDT and CDR2 YNNKEL come from the germline V gene (reference sequence). CDR3 length: 13 amino acids.

This clonotype was seen at least ten times. J is TRBJ1-6 and V is TRBV4-3; D remains ambiguous. V gave up 0 bases and J gave up 6 bases, with 6 bases separating them. CDR1 LGHNA and CDR2 YSLEER come from the germline V gene. CDR3 length equals 14 residues. CDR3 region: CASSQEIRNSPLHF. The DNA for the CDR3 is TGCGCCAGCAGCCAAGAAATCCGTAATTCACCCCTCCACTTT.

This clonotype was recorded a few times. The V and J genes are TRBV27 and TRBJ1-1; D possibly corresponds to TRBD1 (5 bases). CDR1 and CDR2 (germline): MNHEY, SMNVEV (reference sequence). The CDR3 length is 16 residues. The germline V and J ends were trimmed by 6 bases and 4 bases, with 21 bases remaining between them. This CDR3 is CASSRVGGVFITEAFF. The CDR3 bases are TGTGCCAGCAGCCGAGTTGGGGGTGTCTTTATCACTGAAGCTTTCTTT.

This clonotype has only a few counts. This rearrangement joins TRBV27 to TRBJ2-2; D is perhaps TRBD1 (5 bases). V lost 8 bases and J lost 0, with 19 bases in between. This CDR3 has 17 amino acids. Germline V lookup: CDR1 MNHEY, CDR2 SMNVEV (reference sequence). The DNA for the CDR3 is TGTGCCAGCGCCCTGAACCGACAGCTAACGAACACCGGGGAGCTGTTTTTT. Translated, it gives CASALNRQLTNTGELFF.

The rearrangement uses TRBV7-9 and TRBJ2-1, with 9 nucleotides matching TRBD2. Germline V gene sequence: CDR1 SEHNR, CDR2 FQNEAQ (reference sequence). V lost 3 bases, J lost 5 bases, and 5 bases stayed unmatched. This CDR3 is built from 15 residues. This CDR3 is CASSFPTSGDNEQFF. Written as DNA, the CDR3 is TGTGCCAGCAGCTTCCCGACTAGCGGCGACAATGAGCAGTTCTTC.

This clonotype was seen a handful of times. The final CDR3 position lacks the conserved phenylalanine or tryptophan, pointing to a likely read error. The V and J genes are TRBV12-3 or TRBV12-4 and TRBJ2-1, with TRBD1 matching over 9 bases. This CDR3 is 16 amino acids long. The ends lost 6 bases at V and 4 bases at J; junction bases unmatched: 10. The CDR3 is CASSNLQGAGYNEQFS. The CDR3, as DNA: TGTGCCAGCAGCAACTTACAGGGGGCGGGGTACAATGAGCAGTTCTCC.

This clonotype occurred a few times. The V call is TRBV7-8, the J call TRBJ2-1, with a possible D match to TRBD2 (7 bases). The V and J ends lost 3 bases and 6 bases respectively, with 12 bases between them. Germline CDR1 and CDR2: SGHVS and FQNEAQ. The CDR3 sequence is 14 residues long. The CDR3 loop is CASSFGGPLNEQFF. The CDR3 DNA is TGTGCCAGCAGCTTCGGGGGGCCCCTCAATGAGCAGTTCTTC.

This sequence joins TRBV7-9 and TRBJ2-7; maybe TRBD2 (6 bases). The CDR3 sequence is 13 residues long. Trimming took 3 bases from V and 7 from J, leaving 13 bases between them. Germline V lookup: CDR1 SEHNR, CDR2 FQNEAQ (reference sequence). CDR3 nucleotides: TGTGCCAGCAGCTTCCCCCCGCGGGGAGAGCAGTACTTC. This codes for CASSFPPRGEQYF.

The table lists this clonotype with a few counts. The chain links TRBV6-1 to TRBJ2-7, with TRBD1 matching over 9 bases. After removal of 5 bases from V and 4 bases from J, the junction contained 6 bases not matched to a gene. The germline gives CDR1 MNHNS, CDR2 SASEGT. This CDR3 region has 14 residues. In DNA form, the CDR3 reads TGTGCCAGCAGTCCCGGGACAGGGAAATACGAGCAGTACGTC. Amino acid sequence: CASSPGTGKYEQYV.

This clonotype showed up many times. The chain employs TRBV25-1 and TRBJ2-1; 11 positions match TRBD2. Germline V gene data show CDR1 as MGHDK and CDR2 as SYGVNS. The CDR3 length is 16 residues. V was pared by 10 bases and J by 1 base, with 9 bases of the junction left unmatched. The CDR3 DNA sequence: TGTGCCACCGACCGTCCTAGCGGGGGGTCCTACAATGAGCAGTTCTTC. Translation gives CATDRPSGGSYNEQFF.

The genes are TRBV20-1 and TRBJ2-3; TRBD1 might be the D (5 bases). The germline V gene encodes CDR1 DFQATT and CDR2 SNEGSKA (reference sequence). The germline V and J ends were trimmed by 6 bases and 6 bases, with 19 bases remaining between them. The CDR3 covers 14 residues. CDR3 protein: CSAPVQGSGDTQYF. In nucleotides, the CDR3 is TGCAGTGCCCCCGTCCAGGGTTCCGGGGATACGCAGTATTTT.

This rearrangement joins TRBV4-3 to TRBJ1-2; D unresolved. The germline V gene encodes CDR1 LGHNA and CDR2 YSLEER. Trimming removed 0 bases from V and 4 bases from J, with 9 bases in between. CDR3 length: 14 residues. CDR3 loop: CASSQDLGIYGYTF. The CDR3 DNA sequence: TGCGCCAGCAGCCAAGATCTAGGGATCTATGGCTACACCTTC.

The V gene is TRBV10-3, the J gene TRBJ1-5; 7 bases map to TRBD1. Germline assignment: CDR1 ENHRY and CDR2 SYGVKD. After removal of 2 bases from V and 4 bases from J, the junction contained 8 bases not matched to a gene. The CDR3 consists of 16 residues. The CDR3 here is CAISEALAGGNQPQHF. The CDR3, as DNA: TGTGCCATCAGTGAGGCCCTGGCAGGGGGGAATCAGCCCCAGCATTTT.

This clonotype was found many times. This chain links TRBV6-5 with TRBJ1-1; D not resolved. There are 15 residues in the CDR3. From germline, CDR1 is MNHEY and CDR2 SVGAGI. The V gene lost 1 base and the J gene lost 0 bases, with 9 bases spanning the gap. The CDR3 reads CASSYWSILNTEAFF. CDR3 nucleotides: TGTGCCAGCAGTTACTGGTCGATCTTGAACACTGAAGCTTTCTTT.

This clonotype has a count of ten or more. Germline is not matched at one junction end, which may reflect a read error. The rearrangement joins TRBV7-9 to TRBJ1-2; a weak D match, TRBD1 (6 bases). This CDR3 comprises 12 residues. Germline-derived CDR1 and CDR2 are SEHNR and FQNEAQ (reference sequence). CDR3 DNA sequence: TGTGCCAGCAGTTTAGGGGGGGACGGCTACACCTTC. Translated: CASSLGGDGYTF.